The 31 T cell receptor beta chains reported below all come from one sample, sequenced in a study of cytomegalovirus exposure and HLA in healthy donors. The study ran its PCR with 60 Vbeta and 13 Jbeta primers. TCRdb keeps only in-frame clones here, not all; method: immunoSEQ multiplex PCR. This sample yields under 200,000 clones, of which approximately 80% are seen a single time; about 1.9% belongs to the top ten. Sample: PBMCs. The receptors originated from a woman between 18 and 29 years old in good health and CMV-seronegative.

The chain is built from TRBV6-1 and TRBJ1-5; D not resolved. The CDR3 is made up of 14 amino acids. The germline gives CDR1 MNHNS, CDR2 SASEGT. V was clipped by 4 bases and J by 3 bases, with 10 bases between them. In DNA, the CDR3 is TGTGCCAGCAGTGTACTAGGAAACAATCAGCCCCAGCATTTT. Translated: CASSVLGNNQPQHF.

The chain links TRBV6-4 to TRBJ2-1; 9 nucleotides align to TRBD2. V dropped 4 bases and J dropped 8; count of bases not matched to a gene: 9. CDR3 length equals 15 residues. Germline lookup yields CDR1 MRHNA and CDR2 SNTAGT. CDR3 sequence reads: CASSAEGTSSHEQFF. For the CDR3, the DNA is TGTGCCAGCAGTGCCGAGGGGACTAGCTCGCATGAGCAGTTCTTC.

With respect to this clone: One end of the junction varies from germline; a read error may be responsible. The gene calls are TRBV7-9 and TRBJ1-4; D may be TRBD1 (6 bases). The CDR3 has 17 residues. CDR1 is SEHNR and CDR2 is FQNEAQ in the germline V gene (reference sequence). The CDR3 DNA reads TGTTCCAGCAGCTTAGGGGGGACACGGAACTCTGGTGAAAAACTGTTTTTT. It specifies CSSSLGGTRNSGEKLFF.

The chain joins TRBV25-1 to TRBJ1-6, with unresolved D. V was trimmed by 4 bases and J by 0 bases, leaving 10 bases between them. The CDR3 has 16 residues. Germline values: CDR1 MGHDK, CDR2 SYGVNS. CDR3 region: CASSGSPSSYNSPLHF. In DNA form, the CDR3 reads TGTGCCAGCAGTGGCTCCCCGAGCTCCTATAATTCACCCCTCCACTTT.

V gene TRBV5-4 combines with J gene TRBJ1-2; maybe TRBD1 (6 bases). V lost 5 bases, J lost 1 base, and 9 bases lay in between. The CDR3 loop spans 13 amino acids. Germline V gives CDR1 SGHNT, CDR2 YYREEE (reference sequence). The CDR3 protein is CASRGQFNYGYTF. CDR3 bases: TGTGCCAGCAGAGGACAGTTTAACTATGGCTACACCTTC.

This rearrangement joins TRBV28 to TRBJ2-7; D not certain. Trimming shortened V by 5 bases and J by 7 bases, and 12 bases separated the two germline ends. The CDR3 sequence is 12 residues long. Germline V lookup: CDR1 MDHEN, CDR2 SYDVKM. The CDR3 DNA reads TGTGCCAGCAGTACGATTCCTAAGGAGCAGTACTTC. This translates into CASSTIPKEQYF.

The rearrangement joins TRBV18 to TRBJ2-3; TRBD1 might be the D (5 bases). CDR1 KGHSH and CDR2 LQKENI come from the germline V gene. The CDR3 is 15 amino acids. V lost 5 bases, J lost 2 bases, and 14 bases lay in between. The CDR3 is CASSILATDTDTQYF. The CDR3 DNA reads as TGTGCCAGCTCAATTTTGGCGACAGACACAGATACGCAGTATTTT.

V is TRBV7-9 and J is TRBJ1-5, with 8 bases lining up with TRBD1. Losses at the gene ends were 5 bases for V and 0 bases for J; bases not matched to a gene: 6. Germline loops: CDR1 SEHNR, CDR2 FQNEAQ (reference sequence). The length of the CDR3 is 16 residues. The CDR3 DNA follows: TGTGCCAGCAGCCTCTGGACAGGGAATAGCAATCAGCCCCAGCATTTT. As protein: CASSLWTGNSNQPQHF.

This chain links TRBV5-4 with TRBJ2-1; 9 bases agree with TRBD2. V trimming: 0 bases; J trimming: 2 bases; junction bases outside the gene matches: 3. The CDR3 extends over 16 amino acids. Germline CDR1 SGHNT, CDR2 YYREEE (reference sequence). CDR3 in amino acids: CASSLVLAGPYNEQFF. The CDR3 region has the DNA TGTGCCAGCAGCTTGGTTCTAGCGGGACCCTACAATGAGCAGTTCTTC.

This chain uses TRBV4-1 with TRBJ2-6; 11 bases are a match to TRBD2. Germline V lookup: CDR1 MGHRA, CDR2 YSYEKL. The CDR3 runs 20 residues. V lost 0 bases and J lost 1; bases outside the gene matches: 8. In nucleotides, the CDR3 is TGCGCCAGCAGCCAAGAACCCCCCACTAGCGGGAGTTCTGGGGCCAACGTCCTGACTTTC. Translating it yields CASSQEPPTSGSSGANVLTF.

This rearrangement joins TRBV5-1 to TRBJ2-1; TRBD2 agrees at 12 bases. This CDR3 comprises 15 residues. V dropped 0 bases and J dropped 7; count of bases not matched to a gene: 2. Germline assignment: CDR1 SGHRS and CDR2 YFSETQ. CDR3 coding DNA: TGCGCCAGCAGCTTGGTGACTAGCGGGGGAAATGAGCAGTTCTTC. Its translation: CASSLVTSGGNEQFF.

This chain joins TRBV18 and TRBJ1-5, with D perhaps TRBD1 (5 bases). Germline CDR1 reads KGHSH; CDR2 reads LQKENI. Trimming removed 6 bases from V and 5 bases from J, with 14 bases in between. This CDR3 has 14 residues. The CDR3 spells CASSYRQIDQPQHF. The CDR3 DNA reads as TGTGCCAGCTCGTACCGACAGATTGATCAGCCCCAGCATTTT.

Here the CDR3 reads CASRNSYEQYF. DNA of the CDR3: TGCGCCAGCAGAAACAGCTACGAGCAGTACTTC. The chain employs TRBV10-2 and TRBJ2-7; no clear D gene. Per germline, CDR1 WSHSY and CDR2 SAAADI. There are 11 residues in the CDR3. V lost 6 bases, J lost 3 bases, and 6 bases lay in between.

J is TRBJ2-7 and V is TRBV6-6; maybe TRBD1 (6 bases). The germline V and J ends were trimmed by 5 bases and 1 base, with 12 bases remaining between them. The germline V gene has CDR1 MNHNY and CDR2 SVGAGI (reference sequence). The CDR3 extends over 14 amino acids. CDR3 bases: TGTGCCAGCAGTGGGATAGGGGGATCCTACGAGCAGTACTTC. It specifies CASSGIGGSYEQYF.

This chain connects TRBV19 to TRBJ2-3, with D possibly being TRBD2 (7 bases). Germline CDR1 is LNHDA and CDR2 is SQIVND (reference sequence). The CDR3 covers 14 residues. Deletions cut 2 bases from V and 4 bases from J, with 10 bases between. CDR3 sequence: CASSINGGPDTQYF. The CDR3 coding sequence is TGTGCCAGTAGTATAAACGGGGGGCCAGATACGCAGTATTTT.

This clone was found once. The V call is TRBV4-1, the J call TRBJ2-3; TRBD2 aligns across 8 bases. This CDR3 spans 16 amino acids. Germline V gene data show CDR1 as MGHRA and CDR2 as YSYEKL. Trimming at V came to 7 bases and at J to 0 bases, leaving 9 bases not matched to a gene. The CDR3 bases are TGCGCCAGCAAGCCGGGAGGGGGGACTAGCACAGATACGCAGTATTTT. It codes for CASKPGGGTSTDTQYF.

This CDR3 is CAWSPGLAGGPGEQYF. The CDR3 DNA reads as TGTGCCTGGAGCCCAGGACTAGCGGGAGGGCCGGGTGAGCAGTACTTC. The V and J genes are TRBV30 and TRBJ2-7, with TRBD2 identical over 15 bases. The germline V gene encodes CDR1 GTSNPN and CDR2 SVGIG (reference sequence). V lost 3 bases to trimming and J lost 7 bases; unmatched junction nucleotides: 10. CDR3 length: 16 amino acids.

The V and J genes are TRBV6-6 and TRBJ2-1; the match to TRBD1 covers 7 bases. The CDR3 loop spans 15 amino acids. From germline, CDR1 is MNHNY and CDR2 SVGAGI (reference sequence). Trimming removed 2 bases from V and 4 bases from J; junction bases left unmatched: 5. CDR3 residues: CASSYPGTEYNEQFF. The CDR3 region has the DNA TGTGCCAGCAGTTACCCCGGGACAGAATACAATGAGCAGTTCTTC.

The rearrangement links TRBV5-6 to TRBJ1-2; no firm D call. CDR1 SGHDT and CDR2 YYEEEE come from the germline V gene. This CDR3 comprises 14 residues. Trimming took 1 base from V and 4 from J, leaving 11 bases between them. The DNA of the CDR3 is TGTGCCAGCAGCTTGCCCGACACCCTCTATGGCTACACCTTC. Translated, it gives CASSLPDTLYGYTF.

This chain uses TRBV5-1 with TRBJ2-7; weak D call: TRBD2 (6 bases). Germline CDR1 SGHRS, CDR2 YFSETQ. The CDR3 runs 15 residues. V was trimmed by 2 bases and J by 1 base, leaving 13 bases between them. CDR3 bases: TGCGCCAGCAGCTTTGAGGACGGGGGATCCTACGAGCAGTACTTC. Translating gives CASSFEDGGSYEQYF. Drawing the rest from reference TRBV5-1 and TRBJ2-7, the complete variable domain is KAGVTQTPRYLIKTRGQQVTLSCSPISGHRSVSWYQQTPGQGLQFLFEYFSETQRNKGNFPGRFSGRQFSNSRSEMNVSTLELGDSALYLCASSFEDGGSYEQYFGPGTRLTVT.

This clone was detected once. The CDR3 DNA reads as TGTGCCAGTAGTGACATTGGGGGAAACACCATATATTTT. Protein: CASSDIGGNTIYF. The rearrangement links TRBV19 to TRBJ1-3; D uncertain. The germline V and J ends were trimmed by 5 bases and 4 bases, with 9 bases remaining between them. The germline gives CDR1 LNHDA, CDR2 SQIVND (reference sequence). The CDR3 loop spans 13 amino acids.

The chain carries TRBV9 and TRBJ2-1; TRBD2 agrees at 14 bases. V shed 0 bases, J shed 9 bases, and the junction held 8 bases outside the gene matches. Looked up from germline, CDR1 is SGDLS and CDR2 is YYNGEE. This CDR3 comprises 17 residues. The CDR3 is CASSVVGTSGSFSEQFF. DNA of the CDR3: TGTGCCAGCAGCGTAGTAGGGACTAGCGGGAGTTTTAGTGAGCAGTTCTTC.

The rearrangement uses TRBV19 and TRBJ1-1, with no clear D. Germline V gene data show CDR1 as LNHDA and CDR2 as SQIVND (reference sequence). This CDR3 spans 13 amino acids. V was cut by 7 bases and J by 4 bases, with 13 bases left in between. The CDR3 coding sequence is TGTGCCAGTACCGAAGGAGGTTCCACTGAAGCTTTCTTT. It encodes CASTEGGSTEAFF.

The genes are TRBV25-1 and TRBJ1-6; weak D call: TRBD1 (5 bases). Trimming took 4 bases from V and 4 from J, leaving 8 bases between them. Germline V gene sequence: CDR1 MGHDK, CDR2 SYGVNS. This CDR3 comprises 14 residues. CDR3 DNA: TGTGCCAGCAGTGTCGGGGGTTATAATTCACCCCTCCACTTT. Its translation is CASSVGGYNSPLHF.

The chain joins TRBV5-1 to TRBJ2-7, with 7 bases identical to TRBD1. The CDR3 extends over 16 amino acids. J gave up 2 bases and V 3 bases, and 11 bases lay outside the gene matches. Germline CDR1 is SGHRS and CDR2 is YFSETQ. The CDR3 loop reads CASSWAPGTEAYEQYF. The CDR3 DNA reads as TGCGCCAGCAGCTGGGCCCCCGGGACAGAAGCCTACGAGCAGTACTTC.

The rearrangement uses TRBV5-5 and TRBJ2-2; 12 nucleotides line up with TRBD1. The CDR3 has 19 residues. After removal of 1 base from V and 0 bases from J, the junction contained 7 bases not matched to a gene. CDR1 and CDR2 from the germline V gene are SGHKS and YYEKEE (reference sequence). CDR3: CASSLIPGQGAPNTGELFF. CDR3 DNA: TGTGCCAGCAGCTTGATTCCGGGACAGGGGGCACCGAACACCGGGGAGCTGTTTTTT. The complete variable domain, with remaining parts taken from reference TRBV5-5 and TRBJ2-2, reads DAGVTQSPTHLIKTRGQQVTLRCSPISGHKSVSWYQQVLGQGPQFIFQYYEKEERGRGNFPDRFSARQFPNYSSELNVNALLLGDSALYLCASSLIPGQGAPNTGELFFGEGSRLTVL.

The chain carries TRBV28 and TRBJ1-5; TRBD1 matches at 10 bases. This CDR3 is 15 amino acids long. The germline V gene has CDR1 MDHEN and CDR2 SYDVKM. V was clipped by 6 bases and J by 3 bases; unmatched bases: 5. Here the CDR3 DNA reads TGTGCCAGCAGGGCGGACAGGGGGAACAATCAGCCCCAGCATTTT. Amino acid sequence: CASRADRGNNQPQHF. The variable domain in full, completed from reference TRBV28 and TRBJ1-5, reads DVKVTQSSRYLVKRTGEKVFLECVQDMDHENMFWYRQDPGLGLRLIYFSYDVKMKEKGDIPEGYSVSREKKERFSLILESASTNQTSMYLCASRADRGNNQPQHFGDGTRLSIL.

The chain uses TRBV27 and TRBJ1-5, with D uncertain. The germline V gene encodes CDR1 MNHEY and CDR2 SMNVEV (reference sequence). Trimming removed 4 bases at V and 0 bases at J, with 4 bases between. This CDR3 comprises 13 residues. The CDR3 DNA is TGTGCCAGCAGTTATAATAGCAATCAGCCCCAGCATTTT. It translates to CASSYNSNQPQHF.

This clone was seen more than once but under ten times. The gene calls are TRBV28 and TRBJ2-1; weak D call: TRBD2 (6 bases). V lost 3 bases, J lost 1 base, and 7 bases lay in between. CDR3 length: 14 residues. Germline V gene lookup returns CDR1 MDHEN and CDR2 SYDVKM. This chain's CDR3 is CASSLGTSYNEQFF. CDR3 in DNA: TGTGCCAGCAGTTTGGGGACTTCCTACAATGAGCAGTTCTTC.

The V and J genes are TRBV6-1 and TRBJ1-2; D is perhaps TRBD1 (5 bases). The V and J ends lost 0 bases and 4 bases respectively, with 12 bases between them. The germline V gene has CDR1 MNHNS and CDR2 SASEGT. CDR3 length equals 15 residues. As DNA, the CDR3 is TGTGCCAGCAGTGAAGCGCTTTGGGGCAGCTATGGCTACACCTTC. Translating it yields CASSEALWGSYGYTF.

The genes are TRBV6-5 and TRBJ2-1; no definite D call. With 8 bases removed from V and 0 bases from J, the gap between germline ends came to 8 bases. The CDR3 spans 13 residues. CDR1 is MNHEY and CDR2 is SVGAGI in the germline V gene. The DNA for the CDR3 is TGTGCCAGCTCCCGGAGCTCCTACAATGAGCAGTTCTTC. Amino acids: CASSRSSYNEQFF.